This T cell receptor beta chain was sequenced during a study of early T cells in non-severe SARS-CoV-2 infection. Study in general: It was bulk RNA from unsorted whole blood that was sequenced, and the chains were unpaired.

Germline CDR1 and CDR2: MNHEY and SVGAGI. The CDR3 contains 19 residues when both ends are counted. TCRdb fed the 5' RACE reads into MiXCR, producing one record per CDR3 protein. Of 100,000 to 140,000 distinct CDR3 sequences in the sample, 11% are singletons; the top ten hold roughly 8%. This clonotype has just a few counts. Its antigen is still unknown. Because the CDR3's place on the DNA is in doubt, the DNA is left out and the CDR3 is given as listed by TCRdb. Study outcomes and limitations: The study's VDJdb matching favored anti-spike CD8 responses and missed private and CD4 specificities.

The sample consisted of whole blood. The chain recombines TRBV6-5 with TRBJ1-2; the table assigns TRBD1, which was not confirmed against the DNA. The source is an adult who was a healthcare worker with PCR-confirmed SARS-CoV-2 infection or an uninfected control (not recorded which). The CDR3 region is CASSYVGPGQNSPYYGYTF.